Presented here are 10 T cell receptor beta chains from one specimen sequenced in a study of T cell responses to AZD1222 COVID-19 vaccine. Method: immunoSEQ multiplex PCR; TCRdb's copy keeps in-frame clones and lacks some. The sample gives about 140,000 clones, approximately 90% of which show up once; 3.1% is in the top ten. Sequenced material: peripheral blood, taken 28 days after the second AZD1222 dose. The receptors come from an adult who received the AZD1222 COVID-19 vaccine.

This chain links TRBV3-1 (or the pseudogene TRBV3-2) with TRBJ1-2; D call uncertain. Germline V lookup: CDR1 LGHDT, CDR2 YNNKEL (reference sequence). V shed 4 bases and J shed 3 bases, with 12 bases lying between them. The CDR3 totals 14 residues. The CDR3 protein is CASSLSVADYGYTF. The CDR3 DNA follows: TGTGCCAGCAGCCTTTCGGTGGCAGACTATGGCTACACCTTC.

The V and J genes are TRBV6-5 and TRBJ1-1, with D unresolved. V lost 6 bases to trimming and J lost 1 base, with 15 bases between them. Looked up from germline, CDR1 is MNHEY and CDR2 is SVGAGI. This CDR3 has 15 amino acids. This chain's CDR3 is CASSAPERGNTEAFF. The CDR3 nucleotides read TGTGCCAGCAGCGCACCGGAGCGGGGGAACACTGAAGCTTTCTTT.

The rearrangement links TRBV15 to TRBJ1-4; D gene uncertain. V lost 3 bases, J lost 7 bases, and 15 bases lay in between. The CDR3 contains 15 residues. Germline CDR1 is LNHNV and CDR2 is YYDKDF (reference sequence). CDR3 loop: CATSRTSGGGEKLFF. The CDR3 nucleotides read TGTGCCACCAGCAGGACTTCGGGAGGCGGTGAAAAACTGTTTTTT.

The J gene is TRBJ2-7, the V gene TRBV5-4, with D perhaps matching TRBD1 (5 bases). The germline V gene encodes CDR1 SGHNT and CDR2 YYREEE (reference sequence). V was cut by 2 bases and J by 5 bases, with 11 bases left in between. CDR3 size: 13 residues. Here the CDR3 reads CASSFQGSNEQYF. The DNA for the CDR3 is TGTGCCAGCAGCTTCCAGGGTTCTAACGAGCAGTACTTC.

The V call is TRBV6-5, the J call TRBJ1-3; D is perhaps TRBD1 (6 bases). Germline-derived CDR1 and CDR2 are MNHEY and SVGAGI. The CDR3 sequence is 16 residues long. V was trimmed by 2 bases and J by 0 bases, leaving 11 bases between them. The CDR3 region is CASSYLLGGSGNTIYF. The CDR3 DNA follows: TGTGCCAGCAGTTACCTTCTAGGGGGCTCTGGAAACACCATATATTTT.

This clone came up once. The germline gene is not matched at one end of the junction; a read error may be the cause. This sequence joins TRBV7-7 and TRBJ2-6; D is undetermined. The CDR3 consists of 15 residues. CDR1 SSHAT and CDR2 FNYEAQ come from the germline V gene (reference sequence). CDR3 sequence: CASSSGGSGANVLTF. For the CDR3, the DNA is TGTGCTAGCAGCTCCGGTGGGTCTGGGGCCAACGTCCTGACTTTC.

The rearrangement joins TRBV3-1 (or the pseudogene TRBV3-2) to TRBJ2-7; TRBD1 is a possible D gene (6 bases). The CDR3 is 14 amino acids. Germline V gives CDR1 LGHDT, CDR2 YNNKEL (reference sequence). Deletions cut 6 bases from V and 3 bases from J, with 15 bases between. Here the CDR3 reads CASSSDRLLYEQYF. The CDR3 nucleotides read TGTGCCAGCAGTTCCGACAGGCTCCTCTACGAGCAGTACTTC.

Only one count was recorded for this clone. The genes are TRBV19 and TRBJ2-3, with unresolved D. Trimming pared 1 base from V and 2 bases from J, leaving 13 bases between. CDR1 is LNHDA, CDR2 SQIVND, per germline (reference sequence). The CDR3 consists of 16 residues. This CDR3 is CASSIGPGVNTDTQYF. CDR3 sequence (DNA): TGTGCCAGTAGTATAGGGCCCGGCGTTAACACAGATACGCAGTATTTT.

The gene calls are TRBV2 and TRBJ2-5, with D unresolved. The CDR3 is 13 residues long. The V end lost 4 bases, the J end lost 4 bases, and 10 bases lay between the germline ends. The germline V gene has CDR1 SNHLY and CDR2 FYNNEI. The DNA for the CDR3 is TGTGCCAGCAGTGCCAGGCTAGGAGAGACCCAGTACTTC. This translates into CASSARLGETQYF.

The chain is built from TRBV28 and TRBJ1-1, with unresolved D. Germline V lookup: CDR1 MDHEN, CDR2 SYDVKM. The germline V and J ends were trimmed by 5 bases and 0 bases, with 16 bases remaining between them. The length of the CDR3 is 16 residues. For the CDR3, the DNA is TGTGCCAGCAGTCCCAGGAGCCGAACCGTGAACACTGAAGCTTTCTTT. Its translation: CASSPRSRTVNTEAFF.